A single sample is the source of the 7 T cell receptor delta chains below, sequenced in a study of γδ T cells in repeated Plasmodium falciparum infection. Gammadelta T cells were flow-sorted from PBMC into Vgamma9/Vdelta2+ and Vdelta2-negative populations for bulk analysis. TCRdb called clones anew from the multiplex PCR reads with CATT. Altogether over 90,000 delta-chain clones are present, roughly 0.98% being singletons, with the ten largest covering 9% to 10%. Sequenced input: gamma-delta T cells from blood. The source of these receptors is a pool of human donors (malaria-infected and uninfected, not separated).

This clone has a handful of counts. TCRdb assigns this DNA the protein of a much larger clone, which departs from its translation at residue 7; this likely reflects a read error, and the protein shown comes from translating the DNA. The chain joins TRDV2 to TRDJ1, with TRDD3 matching over 9 bases. Matching the DNA to germline supplied the J gene, which TCRdb does not give. The length of the CDR3 is 18 residues. After removal of 2 bases from V and 0 bases from J, the junction contained 12 bases not matched to a gene. Germline assignment: CDR1 GEAIGNYY and CDR2 EKD. The CDR3 DNA is TGTGCCTGTGACAGGGTACGGGGGGATACCCAGTACACCGATAAACTCATCTTT. Protein product: CACDRVRGDTQYTDKLIF.

This clone was counted only a few times. The protein held in TCRdb is that of a much larger clone and does not match this DNA's translation at residue 16, likely because of a read error; the protein shown is translated from the DNA. The V segment is TRDV2, and no J call was made; the table assigns TRDD3, which was not confirmed against the DNA. The CDR3 is 17 amino acids. Per the germline V gene, CDR1 is GEAIGNYY and CDR2 is EKD. CDR3 coding DNA: TGTGCCTGTGACCCCGTACTGGGGGATACGCTACGAGGTCGGCTCACCTTT. Its protein product is CACDPVLGDTLRGRLTF.

This clone was seen a handful of times. This likely traces to a read error, being one base from a far larger clone. In the same sample, other DNA sequences code for this CDR3. The chain has TRDV2 and TRDJ1, with 9 bases aligning to TRDD3. The J gene, missing from TCRdb, was assigned here through DNA to germline matching. The CDR3 has 15 residues. The germline CDR1 and CDR2 sequences are GEAIGNYY and EKD. The CDR3 nucleotides are TGTGCTTGTGAGCCTCTGGGGGATTACACCGATAAACTCATCTTT. This codes for CACEPLGDYTDKLIF.

A note on this clone: A read error likely explains this, since a far larger clone differs by one base. The same CDR3 arises from other DNA sequences in this sample as well. V gene TRDV1 combines with J gene TRDJ1, with 8 bases identical to TRDD3. This CDR3 is 19 amino acids long. After removal of 7 bases from V and 5 bases from J, the junction contained 24 bases not matched to a gene. Per germline, CDR1 TSWWSYY and CDR2 QGS. In DNA, the CDR3 is TGTGCTCTTGAGCTAAGGCTGGGCCACGTGCTGGGGGAAATAGATAAACTCATCTTT. As protein: CALELRLGHVLGEIDKLIF.

This clone was counted ten times or more. The protein given by TCRdb reflects a much larger clone and differs at residue 11 from this DNA's translation, likely from a read error; the protein shown is the DNA's translation. The V call is TRDV1, the J call TRDJ1; weak D call: TRDD3 (6 bases). Deletions cut 4 bases from V and 3 bases from J, with 30 bases between. Germline V gives CDR1 TSWWSYY, CDR2 QGS. CDR3 size: 20 residues. The CDR3 nucleotides read TGTGCTCTTGGGGGAGCCCATGGGTTGGGGGGTACAAGAGGTGCCGATAAACTCATCTTT. This sequence encodes CALGGAHGLGGTRGADKLIF.

This clone was seen more than once but under ten times. The TCRdb protein, from a much larger clone, departs from this DNA's translation at residue 9, likely by read error; the protein shown derives from the DNA. V and J are TRDV1 and TRDJ1; D not resolved. Matching the DNA to germline supplied the J gene, which TCRdb does not give. Germline V gives CDR1 TSWWSYY, CDR2 QGS. V was trimmed by 1 base and J by 0 bases, leaving 18 bases between them. The CDR3 covers 18 residues. The CDR3 sequence: CALGEPLLRNSYTDKLIF. CDR3 sequence (DNA): TGTGCTCTTGGGGAACCGCTACTGAGGAACTCGTACACCGATAAACTCATCTTT.

This clone was seen many times. The protein that TCRdb holds for this DNA derives from a much larger clone and differs from the translated DNA at residue 9, which likely indicates a read error; the protein shown here is translated from the DNA. The chain uses TRDV2 and TRDJ1; no reliable D call. TCRdb is silent on the J gene; assignment here came from matching the DNA to germline. Germline-derived CDR1 and CDR2 are GEAIGNYY and EKD. This CDR3 region has 15 residues. V dropped 0 bases and J dropped 0 bases, with 10 bases sitting between them. DNA of the CDR3: TGTGCCTGTGACACCGTCGGAGCGCACACCGATAAACTCATCTTT. This gives the protein CACDTVGAHTDKLIF.